The 2 T cell receptor beta chains below all came from one sample that was sequenced in a study of CD8+ T cells in alopecia areata. RNA extraction was followed by reverse transcription into cDNA, which acted as the sequencing template. Some clones are missing from TCRdb's copy, which holds only in-frame ones; the method was immunoSEQ multiplex PCR. The sample records some 240,000 clones, around 57% being singletons. This sample's treatment: oral pan-JAK inhibitor, 5-10 mg twice daily. Sequences were derived from CD4+ T cells sorted from blood, sampled at week 4, from a patient treated with tofacitinib. These receptors all stem from a human donor with alopecia areata.

This clone was counted between two and nine times. The V call is TRBV15, the J call TRBJ2-3; 7 nucleotides match TRBD1. The CDR3 totals 14 residues. Trimming cost V 4 bases and J 3 bases; bases outside gene matches: 4. Germline-derived CDR1 and CDR2 are LNHNV and YYDKDF (reference sequence). The DNA of the CDR3 is TGTGCCACCAGCACCTCGACAGGGACAGATACGCAGTATTTT. It yields the protein CATSTSTGTDTQYF.

The chain joins TRBV20-1 to TRBJ1-4; D unclear. Trimming removed 6 bases at V and 7 bases at J, with 9 bases between. This CDR3 is 11 amino acids long. The germline V gene has CDR1 DFQATT and CDR2 SNEGSKA (reference sequence). The CDR3 region has the DNA TGCAGTGCCAAAGGTCCTGAAAAACTGTTTTTT. Translating gives CSAKGPEKLFF.